These 11 T cell receptor beta chains originate from one sample sequenced in a study of blood T cell repertoires in COVID-19. TCRdb's table, derived via immunoSEQ multiplex PCR, lists solely in-frame clones and lacks some. The sample has 240,000 or so clones; approximately 87% are singletons. Sequenced input: peripheral blood. All receptors derive from a man in his 60s with acute or convalescent COVID-19.

The chain links TRBV5-4 to TRBJ2-5, with 9 positions matching TRBD1. Trimming cost V 0 bases and J 4 bases; bases outside gene matches: 10. This CDR3 spans 17 amino acids. Germline CDR1 and CDR2: SGHNT and YYREEE (reference sequence). CDR3 nucleotides: TGTGCCAGCAGCTTGGCGCGAAACAGGGGGCGTGTAGAGACCCAGTACTTC. This encodes CASSLARNRGRVETQYF.

This chain uses TRBV6-6 with TRBJ2-1, with D possibly being TRBD1 (6 bases). V lost 5 bases and J lost 0, with 11 bases in between. The CDR3 loop spans 15 amino acids. Germline V CDR1 and CDR2: MNHNY, SVGAGI (reference sequence). CDR3 DNA: TGTGCCAGCAGTCCTGAAGGGGGCTCCTACAATGAGCAGTTCTTC. Encoded protein: CASSPEGGSYNEQFF.

The chain links TRBV24-1 to TRBJ2-1; TRBD2 matches at 10 bases. The ends lost 0 bases at V and 7 bases at J; junction bases unmatched: 5. This CDR3 comprises 16 residues. The germline gives CDR1 KGHDR, CDR2 SFDVKD. The CDR3 DNA is TGTGCCACCAGTGATTTGACCAGCGGGAGGGCTAATGAGCAGTTCTTC. Its protein is CATSDLTSGRANEQFF.

This clone appeared a few times. The V gene is TRBV23-1, the J gene TRBJ1-5; 7 bases agree with TRBD1. TRBV23-1 is noted as an ORF with a role that remains uncertain. The CDR3 length is 15 residues. Losses at the gene ends were 8 bases for V and 7 bases for J; bases not matched to a gene: 14. The CDR3: CASDTKQGIGQPQHF. The CDR3 region has the DNA TGCGCCAGCGACACAAAACAGGGGATCGGACAGCCCCAGCATTTT.

CDR3 region: CASSLRAGTNTGELFF. CDR3 coding DNA: TGTGCCAGCAGCTTAAGGGCAGGGACGAACACCGGGGAGCTGTTTTTT. This chain connects TRBV7-3 to TRBJ2-2, with a possible D match to TRBD1 (5 bases). This CDR3 has 16 residues. Germline CDR1 is SGHTA and CDR2 is FQGTGA. Trimming shortened V by 1 base and J by 0 bases, and 9 bases separated the two germline ends.

The genes are TRBV6-6 and TRBJ1-5, with 10 positions matching TRBD1. Germline V gene data show CDR1 as MNHNY and CDR2 as SVGAGI (reference sequence). V trimming: 5 bases; J trimming: 7 bases; junction bases outside the gene matches: 11. The CDR3 has 16 residues. CDR3 bases: TGTGCCAGCAGTCCTAGGACAGGGGGAAGAGGCCAGCCCCAGCATTTT. It specifies CASSPRTGGRGQPQHF.

The rearrangement links TRBV10-3 to TRBJ1-5, with D tentatively TRBD1 (6 bases). From germline, CDR1 is ENHRY and CDR2 SYGVKD. V was shortened by 8 bases and J by 0 bases, with 11 bases between the two germline ends. The CDR3 length is 14 residues. Here the CDR3 DNA reads TGTGCCATCCGTGGGGACAATAGCAATCAGCCCCAGCATTTT. This translates into CAIRGDNSNQPQHF.

V is TRBV10-3 and J is TRBJ2-7; D gene uncertain. Trimming pared 5 bases from V and 4 bases from J, leaving 6 bases between. Looked up from germline, CDR1 is ENHRY and CDR2 is SYGVKD. The CDR3 is 11 residues long. The CDR3 bases are TGTGCCATCAGTCCAGAATACGAGCAGTACTTC. Its translation is CAISPEYEQYF.

The rearrangement uses TRBV30 and TRBJ2-3; D is ambiguous. This CDR3 is 13 amino acids long. The germline V and J ends were trimmed by 3 bases and 2 bases, with 9 bases remaining between them. CDR1 is GTSNPN, CDR2 SVGIG, per germline (reference sequence). CDR3 in DNA: TGTGCCTGGAGGGAGTTGATCACAGATACGCAGTATTTT. Translated, it gives CAWRELITDTQYF.

The chain combines TRBV11-3 with TRBJ2-1; D might be TRBD2 (7 bases). Trimming pared 2 bases from V and 6 bases from J, leaving 14 bases between. The CDR3 is made up of 15 amino acids. CDR1 and CDR2 from the germline V gene are SGHNT and YENEEA. CDR3 coding DNA: TGTGCCAGCAGCTTACTAGGGGGGGAGATCAATGAGCAGTTCTTC. It encodes CASSLLGGEINEQFF.

The CDR3 region is CASSQAVHTGELFF. In nucleotides, the CDR3 is TGTGCCAGCAGCCAAGCGGTCCACACCGGGGAGCTGTTTTTT. The chain recombines TRBV14 with TRBJ2-2; D unresolved. The CDR3 is 14 amino acids. Trimming stripped 1 base from V and 3 bases from J, with 6 bases between. From germline, CDR1 is SGHDN and CDR2 FVKESK.